This record looks at one TCR beta chain sequence and its context. No antigen is known for it. This sample is part of a study of beta chain features in type 1 diabetes. Study findings and constraints: Sampled from patients, naive, central memory and Treg TCRB repertoires appeared more similar than those sampled from healthy donors. Shorter templates may be favored by PCR, equally so in patients and controls. TCRB CDR3s were moderately but significantly shorter in Type 1 diabetes patients in all four CD4+ subsets.

Germline CDR1 reads MNHNS; CDR2 reads SASEGT. The CDR3 contains 21 residues. V trimming: 2 bases; J trimming: 1 base; junction bases outside the gene matches: 15. Expressed TCRB transcripts were sequenced after all isolated RNA was converted to cDNA. Assay used: immunoSEQ multiplex PCR; TCRdb lists only in-frame clones, some missing. The sample holds 500,000 to 850,000 clones, around 15% seen once. Source material: naive CD4+ T cells from blood. This sequence was found in a man aged 18 to 29 with type 1 diabetes. The chain is built from TRBV6-1 and TRBJ2-3; 13 bases fit TRBD2. This chain's CDR3 is CASSESPGLAGKRHGTDTQYF. In DNA, the CDR3 is TGTGCCAGCAGTGAATCTCCGGGACTAGCGGGGAAACGGCACGGCACAGATACGCAGTATTTT.